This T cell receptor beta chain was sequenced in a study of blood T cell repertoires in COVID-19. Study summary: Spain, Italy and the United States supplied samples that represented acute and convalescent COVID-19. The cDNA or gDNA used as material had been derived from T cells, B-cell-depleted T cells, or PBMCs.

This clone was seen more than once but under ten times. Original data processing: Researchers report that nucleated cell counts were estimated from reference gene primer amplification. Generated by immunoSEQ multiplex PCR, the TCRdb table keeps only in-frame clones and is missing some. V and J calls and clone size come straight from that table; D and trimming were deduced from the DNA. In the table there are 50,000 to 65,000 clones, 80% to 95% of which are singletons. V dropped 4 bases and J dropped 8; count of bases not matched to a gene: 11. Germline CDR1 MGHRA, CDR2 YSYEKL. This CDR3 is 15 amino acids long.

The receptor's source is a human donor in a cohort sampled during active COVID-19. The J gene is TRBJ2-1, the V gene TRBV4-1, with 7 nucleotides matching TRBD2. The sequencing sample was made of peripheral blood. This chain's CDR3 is CASSLGWRGLDEQFF. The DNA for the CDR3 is TGCGCCAGCAGCCTCGGGTGGCGGGGGTTGGATGAGCAGTTCTTC.